This T cell receptor beta chain was sequenced for a study of T cell responses to AZD1222 COVID-19 vaccine. Germline V gene data show CDR1 as LNHDA and CDR2 as SQIVND (reference sequence). The CDR3 spans 16 residues. Deletions cut 3 bases from V and 3 bases from J, with 16 bases between. TCRdb's copy holds only in-frame clones and misses some; the assay was immunoSEQ multiplex PCR. The sample carries over 110,000 clones, just under 95% recorded once. The study, taken as a whole, reports: Females made up more of the donors, who were largely white British, and clonal diversity may have come out too low. Variant regions that are unmutated are reportedly the target of nearly half of spike-specific TCRs. Spike-specific TCR breadth rose after two AZD1222 doses, and depth rose as well.

About this clone itself: Its matching antigen is unknown.

The material was peripheral blood, obtained on day 0 of AZD1222 vaccination. This clonotype originated in an adult in good health. This sequence joins TRBV19 and TRBJ2-3; D possibly corresponds to TRBD2 (5 bases). The CDR3 region has the DNA TGTGCCAGTAGTATGAGGGCTCCAGAACGGACAGATACGCAGTATTTT. Translating gives CASSMRAPERTDTQYF.